This T cell receptor beta chain was identified during a study of breast tumors, draining lymph nodes, adjacent tissues. Whole-study results and caveats: Tumors had less TCR diversity than lymph nodes, more than nontumor tissue.

Each CDR3 protein is one row after TCRdb ran MiXCR on the multiplex PCR reads. The sample includes about 180,000 distinct CDR3 sequences, 30% to 35% of them seen just once. The germline V gene has CDR1 SGHDT and CDR2 YYEEEE. With V trimmed by 5 bases and J by 0 bases, 19 bases remained unmatched. The CDR3 has 20 amino acids. This clonotype was observed many times. Antigen specificity is unknown. Samples came from axillary lymph nodes draining the breast cancer. The chain is built from TRBV5-6 and TRBJ2-3, with 9 bases aligning to TRBD2. Sequencing was carried out using axillary lymph node tissue. The clonotype was recovered from a female donor with breast cancer. Some clones in this sample may be carry-over from other donors' samples. This CDR3 is CASRPSRLAAHATSTDTQYF. Here the CDR3 DNA reads TGTGCCAGCAGGCCAAGCAGACTAGCGGCGCACGCTACTAGCACAGATACGCAGTATTTT.